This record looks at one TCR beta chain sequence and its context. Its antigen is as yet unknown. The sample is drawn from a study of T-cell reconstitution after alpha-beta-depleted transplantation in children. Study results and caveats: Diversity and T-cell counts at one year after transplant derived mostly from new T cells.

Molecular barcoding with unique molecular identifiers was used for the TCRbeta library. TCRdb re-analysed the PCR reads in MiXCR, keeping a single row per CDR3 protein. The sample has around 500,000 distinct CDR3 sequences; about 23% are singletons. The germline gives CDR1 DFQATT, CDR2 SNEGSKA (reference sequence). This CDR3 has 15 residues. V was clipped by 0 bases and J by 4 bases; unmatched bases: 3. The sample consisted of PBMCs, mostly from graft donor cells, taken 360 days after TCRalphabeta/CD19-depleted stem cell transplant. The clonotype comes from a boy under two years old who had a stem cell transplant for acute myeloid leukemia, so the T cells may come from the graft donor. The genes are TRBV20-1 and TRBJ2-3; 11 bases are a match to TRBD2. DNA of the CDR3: TGCAGTGCTAGAGATAGCGGGGGGGCAGCAGATACGCAGTATTTT. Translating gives CSARDSGGAADTQYF.